This TCR beta chain derives from a study of metastatic and nonmetastatic thyroid tumors. This CDR3 comprises 15 residues. V was pared by 4 bases and J by 7 bases, with 9 bases of the junction left unmatched. Per germline, CDR1 KGHSH and CDR2 LQKENI. Using MiXCR, TCRdb re-called clones from the PCR reads. The table lists 15,000 to 20,000 clones, about a quarter of them singletons, with less than 20% in the top ten. Every patient underwent thyroid surgery untreated. This TCR derives from a female donor with papillary thyroid cancer or a benign thyroid nodule (not recorded which). Some clones in this sample may be carry-over from other donors' samples. V is TRBV18 and J is TRBJ1-4; 7 positions match TRBD1. Sequences were obtained from adjacent normal tissue. The CDR3 sequence is CASSLRTGPSEKLFF. As DNA, the CDR3 is TGTGCCAGCTCACTTCGGACAGGCCCCTCTGAAAAACTGTTTTTT.